The 27 T cell receptor gamma chains below all came from one sample that was sequenced in a study of Vδ1+ human thymocytes. Their antigen targets remain unknown. Extracted RNA was reverse transcribed into cDNA. The CDR3 regions were amplified by multiplex PCR from V-gene primers to a constant-region primer. TCRdb processed the multiplex PCR reads again with the CATT caller. The table records 25,000 to 35,000 gamma-chain clones, over 15% of them present only once. Study results and caveats: Thymic TRG and TRD repertoires appeared highly polyclonal.

Sequenced: Vdelta1+ gamma-delta thymocytes from the thymus. Subset in this sample: FACS-sorted CD3+ TCRalphabeta- TCRVdelta1+ TCRVdelta2- thymocytes. These receptors were collected from a boy in the first two years of life who had congenital heart surgery.

This chain joins TRGV2 and TRGJ1 or TRGJ2. CDR3 length: 14 residues. With V trimmed by 0 bases and J by 4 bases, 6 bases remained unmatched. Germline V gene lookup returns CDR1 EGSNGY and CDR2 YDSYNSKV. CDR3: CATWDGYRYYKKLF. CDR3 coding DNA: TGTGCCACCTGGGACGGGTACAGGTATTATAAGAAACTCTTT.

This clone showed up just a few times. Other DNA variants within this sample encode the same CDR3. The chain uses TRGV4 and TRGJ1 or TRGJ2. Germline CDR1 and CDR2: EGSTGY and YDSYTSSV. The V and J ends lost 0 bases and 2 bases, in that order; junction bases with no gene match: 7. The CDR3 spans 15 residues. CDR3 nucleotide sequence: TGTGCCACCTGGGATGGGCGTGGGGATTATTATAAGAAACTCTTT. The encoded protein is CATWDGRGDYYKKLF.

This chain joins TRGV4 and TRGJ1 or TRGJ2. The V segment lost 5 bases and the J segment 6 bases; nucleotides outside the gene matches: 7. This CDR3 region has 12 residues. Germline values: CDR1 EGSTGY, CDR2 YDSYTSSV. For the CDR3, the DNA is TGTGCCACCTGGGGGGCTTTTTATAAGAAACTCTTT. It specifies CATWGAFYKKLF.

This clone was observed a handful of times. The same CDR3 also results from other DNA sequences found in this sample. This chain links TRGV5 with TRGJ1 or TRGJ2. Losses at the gene ends were 0 bases for V and 4 bases for J; bases not matched to a gene: 3. Germline-derived CDR1 and CDR2 are VINAFY and YDVSNSKD. The CDR3 spans 13 residues. The CDR3 sequence is CATWDRTYYKKLF. The CDR3 DNA is TGTGCCACCTGGGACAGGACGTATTATAAGAAACTCTTT.

This clone has only a few counts. The chain combines TRGV8 with TRGJP2. J was trimmed by 7 bases and V by 3 bases; bases with no gene match: 5. CDR1 is VENAVY, CDR2 YDSYNSRV, per germline. The CDR3 loop spans 13 amino acids. CDR3 in DNA: TGTGCCACCTGGGATTCCCATGATTGGATCAAGACGTTT. The encoded protein is CATWDSHDWIKTF.

The rearrangement links TRGV4 to TRGJ1 or TRGJ2. CDR3 length: 9 residues. Germline CDR1 and CDR2: EGSTGY and YDSYTSSV. V shed 12 bases, J shed 7 bases, and the junction held 6 bases outside the gene matches. The DNA for the CDR3 is TGTGCCGCCCAATATAAGAAACTCTTT. Its protein product is CAAQYKKLF.

The chain couples TRGV9 to TRGJ1 or TRGJ2. This CDR3 has 14 amino acids. Germline values: CDR1 GITISATS, CDR2 ISYDGTV (reference sequence). The trim removed 5 bases at V and 0 bases at J, leaving 7 bases unmatched. The CDR3 DNA is TGTGCCTTGTGGGTCAATCTGAATTATTATAAGAAACTCTTT. Its protein is CALWVNLNYYKKLF.

In this sample, this clone turned up a few times. The chain carries TRGV2 and TRGJ1 or TRGJ2. V lost 3 bases, J lost 9 bases, and 14 bases stayed unmatched. The germline CDR1 and CDR2 sequences are EGSNGY and YDSYNSKV. The CDR3 covers 14 residues. This CDR3 is CATWDKTKGVKKLF. The DNA for the CDR3 is TGTGCCACCTGGGACAAGACAAAAGGAGTTAAGAAACTCTTT.

This clone was picked up a small number of times. This rearrangement joins TRGV2 to TRGJ1 or TRGJ2. V trimming: 7 bases; J trimming: 4 bases; junction bases outside the gene matches: 4. Germline CDR1 is EGSNGY and CDR2 is YDSYNSKV. CDR3 length: 11 residues. The DNA for the CDR3 is TGTGCCACCTGTCAATATTATAAGAAACTCTTT. This encodes CATCQYYKKLF.

This clone was detected a few times. This sequence may be a read error, since a much larger clone differs from it by one base. J is TRGJ1 or TRGJ2 and V is TRGV3. V gave up 0 bases and J gave up 12 bases; unmatched junction bases: 5. CDR3 length: 11 residues. The germline CDR1 and CDR2 sequences are VTNTFY and YDVSTARD (reference sequence). The CDR3 here is CATWDRRTKLF. The DNA of the CDR3 is TGTGCCACCTGGGACAGGCGGACGAAACTCTTT.

A note on this clone: Other DNA sequences in this sample translate to the same CDR3. This chain uses TRGV3 with TRGJ1 or TRGJ2. Unmatched junction bases numbered 6, after V lost 0 bases and J lost 1 base. The length of the CDR3 is 15 residues. Per germline, CDR1 VTNTFY and CDR2 YDVSTARD (reference sequence). CDR3 DNA sequence: TGTGCCACCTGGGACAGGCCAGATAATTATTATAAGAAACTCTTT. This sequence encodes CATWDRPDNYYKKLF.

The chain uses TRGV4 and TRGJ1 or TRGJ2. This CDR3 spans 14 amino acids. V shed 0 bases and J 4 bases; nucleotides not matched to a gene: 6. From germline, CDR1 is EGSTGY and CDR2 YDSYTSSV. The chain's CDR3 is CATWDGESYYKKLF. Here the CDR3 DNA reads TGTGCCACCTGGGATGGGGAATCCTATTATAAGAAACTCTTT.

In its sample, this clone was seen a few times. Other DNA sequences in the same sample also yield this CDR3. The V call is TRGV4, the J call TRGJ1 or TRGJ2. This CDR3 comprises 11 residues. Germline trimming cut 1 base from V and 9 bases from J; bases unmatched to any gene: 3. Per the germline V gene, CDR1 is EGSTGY and CDR2 is YDSYTSSV. CDR3 in amino acids: CATWDGLKKLF. The CDR3 region has the DNA TGTGCCACCTGGGATGGACTTAAGAAACTCTTT.

For this clone: With only one base between it and a far larger clone, this is likely a read error. The genes are TRGV3 and TRGJ1 or TRGJ2. The CDR3 is made up of 13 amino acids. The J segment lost 0 bases and the V segment lost 4 bases, leaving 3 bases of the junction unmatched. Germline values: CDR1 VTNTFY, CDR2 YDVSTARD (reference sequence). This CDR3 is CATWERNYYKKLF. CDR3 bases: TGTGCCACCTGGGAGAGGAATTATTATAAGAAACTCTTT.

In the case of this clone: This same CDR3 is encoded by further DNA sequences in the sample. The V call is TRGV9, the J call TRGJ1 or TRGJ2. Germline trimming cut 1 base from V and 3 bases from J; bases unmatched to any gene: 3. The CDR3 has 13 amino acids. CDR1 is GITISATS, CDR2 ISYDGTV, per germline (reference sequence). The CDR3 reads CALWEVFYYKKLF. In DNA form, the CDR3 reads TGTGCCTTGTGGGAGGTTTTTTATTATAAGAAACTCTTT.

Points on this clone: This could be a read error, since a much larger clone is one nucleotide away. J is TRGJ1 or TRGJ2 and V is TRGV5. The germline V gene encodes CDR1 VINAFY and CDR2 YDVSNSKD. The J segment lost 7 bases and the V segment lost 0 bases, leaving 6 bases of the junction unmatched. The CDR3 covers 13 residues. CDR3: CATWDRPQYKKLF. DNA for the CDR3: TGTGCCACCTGGGACAGGCCGCAATATAAGAAACTCTTT.

V is TRGV2 and J is TRGJ1 or TRGJ2. Germline CDR1 is EGSNGY and CDR2 is YDSYNSKV. The CDR3 is made up of 15 amino acids. V was pared by 0 bases and J by 7 bases, with 12 bases of the junction left unmatched. CDR3 amino acids: CATWDGRGMRYKKLF. Written as DNA, the CDR3 is TGTGCCACCTGGGACGGGCGGGGTATGAGGTATAAGAAACTCTTT.

This sequence joins TRGV4 and TRGJ1 or TRGJ2. Trimming took 3 bases from V and 3 from J; bases not matched to a gene: 11. The CDR3 consists of 15 residues. Germline-derived CDR1 and CDR2 are EGSTGY and YDSYTSSV. The DNA for the CDR3 is TGTGCCACCTGGGATACCCCAAAACGTTATTATAAGAAACTCTTT. It specifies CATWDTPKRYYKKLF.

This clone was seen a handful of times. The chain links TRGV5 to TRGJ1 or TRGJ2. The V and J ends lost 3 bases and 5 bases, in that order; junction bases with no gene match: 7. Germline lookup yields CDR1 VINAFY and CDR2 YDVSNSKD. This CDR3 has 13 amino acids. The CDR3 here is CATWDGADYKKLF. CDR3 bases: TGTGCCACCTGGGACGGGGCCGATTATAAGAAACTCTTT.

This clone is classed as medium-sized. Other nucleotide sequences in the sample specify the same CDR3. The chain carries TRGV2 and TRGJ1 or TRGJ2. J lost 7 bases, V lost 0 bases, and 0 bases had no gene match. The CDR3 is 11 residues long. Germline-derived CDR1 and CDR2 are EGSNGY and YDSYNSKV. In nucleotides, the CDR3 is TGTGCCACCTGGGACGGGTATAAGAAACTCTTT. It specifies CATWDGYKKLF.

This clone was seen a handful of times. The chain recombines TRGV3 with TRGJP2. This CDR3 comprises 13 residues. Per germline, CDR1 VTNTFY and CDR2 YDVSTARD (reference sequence). With V trimmed by 5 bases and J by 10 bases, 10 bases remained unmatched. The CDR3 sequence is CATWVGRGWIKTF. CDR3 nucleotides: TGTGCCACCTGGGTAGGAAGGGGTTGGATCAAGACGTTT.

Sample share makes this clone medium-sized. Additional DNA sequences in this sample encode the identical CDR3. The J gene is TRGJ1 or TRGJ2, the V gene TRGV5. CDR3 size: 11 residues. With 0 bases clipped from V and 10 bases from J, the junction kept 3 bases outside the gene matches. The germline V gene encodes CDR1 VINAFY and CDR2 YDVSNSKD. The CDR3 DNA reads as TGTGCCACCTGGGACAGGCGGAAGAAACTCTTT. Translation: CATWDRRKKLF.

This clone occurred a few times. The rearrangement joins TRGV5 to TRGJ1 or TRGJ2. J was trimmed by 9 bases and V by 1 base; bases with no gene match: 6. CDR1 is VINAFY, CDR2 YDVSNSKD, per germline. CDR3 length equals 12 residues. CDR3 loop: CATWDSHAKKLF. The CDR3 nucleotides read TGTGCCACCTGGGACAGCCACGCTAAGAAACTCTTT.

The V gene is TRGV8, the J gene TRGJ1 or TRGJ2. Trimming at V came to 1 base and at J to 0 bases, leaving 3 bases not matched to a gene. The CDR3 covers 14 residues. Per germline, CDR1 VENAVY and CDR2 YDSYNSRV. This CDR3 reads CATWDSENYYKKLF. CDR3 DNA sequence: TGTGCCACCTGGGATAGCGAGAATTATTATAAGAAACTCTTT.

The V call is TRGV5, the J call TRGJ1 or TRGJ2. Germline trimming cut 3 bases from V and 4 bases from J; bases unmatched to any gene: 15. This CDR3 contains 16 residues. Looked up from germline, CDR1 is VINAFY and CDR2 is YDVSNSKD. CDR3 nucleotides: TGTGCCACCTGGGACGGGCCGTGGGACTTATATTATAAGAAACTCTTT. It specifies CATWDGPWDLYYKKLF.

Comments on this clone: A much larger clone lies a single base off, so this may be a read error. The chain uses TRGV5 and TRGJ1 or TRGJ2. CDR1 VINAFY and CDR2 YDVSNSKD come from the germline V gene. V lost 0 bases to trimming and J lost 4 bases; unmatched junction nucleotides: 6. There are 14 residues in the CDR3. CDR3 in DNA: TGTGCCACCTGGGACAGGCAGTGGTATTATAAGAAACTCTTT. Residues: CATWDRQWYYKKLF.

About this clone: Mismatch with germline at one junction end may stem from a read error. The gene calls are TRGV4 and TRGJ1 or TRGJ2. The CDR3 is 10 residues long. CDR1 and CDR2 from the germline V gene are EGSTGY and YDSYTSSV. CDR3 region: CATWARYGVF. The DNA of the CDR3 is TGTGCCACCTGGGCCCGTTACGGGGTCTTT.